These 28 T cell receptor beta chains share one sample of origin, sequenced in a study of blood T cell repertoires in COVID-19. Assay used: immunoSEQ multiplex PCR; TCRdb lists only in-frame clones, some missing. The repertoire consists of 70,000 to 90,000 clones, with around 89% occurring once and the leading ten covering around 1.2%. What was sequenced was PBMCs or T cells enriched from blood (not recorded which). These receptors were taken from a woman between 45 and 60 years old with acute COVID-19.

This chain's CDR3 is CASSLSSGVYNEQFF. The CDR3 DNA is TGTGCCAGCAGCTTAAGTAGCGGGGTTTACAATGAGCAGTTCTTC. The chain is built from TRBV5-4 and TRBJ2-1, with TRBD2 identical over 8 bases. With V trimmed by 2 bases and J by 4 bases, 5 bases remained unmatched. Germline lookup yields CDR1 SGHNT and CDR2 YYREEE (reference sequence). This CDR3 spans 15 amino acids.

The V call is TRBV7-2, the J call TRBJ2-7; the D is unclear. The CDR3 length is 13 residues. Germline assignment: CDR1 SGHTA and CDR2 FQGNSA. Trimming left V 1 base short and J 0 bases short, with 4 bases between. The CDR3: CASSLDSSYEQYF. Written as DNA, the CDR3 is TGTGCCAGCAGCTTAGACAGCTCCTACGAGCAGTACTTC.

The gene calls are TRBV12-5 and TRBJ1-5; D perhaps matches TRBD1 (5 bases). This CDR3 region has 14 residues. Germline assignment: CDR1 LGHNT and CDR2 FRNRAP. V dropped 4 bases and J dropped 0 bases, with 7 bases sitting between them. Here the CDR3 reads CASGSRDSNQPQHF. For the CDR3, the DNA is TGTGCTAGTGGTTCCAGGGATAGCAATCAGCCCCAGCATTTT. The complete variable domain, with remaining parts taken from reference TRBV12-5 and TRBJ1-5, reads DARVTQTPRHKVTEMGQEVTMRCQPILGHNTVFWYRQTMMQGLELLAYFRNRAPLDDSGMPKDRFSAEMPDATLATLKIQPSEPRDSAVYFCASGSRDSNQPQHFGDGTRLSIL.

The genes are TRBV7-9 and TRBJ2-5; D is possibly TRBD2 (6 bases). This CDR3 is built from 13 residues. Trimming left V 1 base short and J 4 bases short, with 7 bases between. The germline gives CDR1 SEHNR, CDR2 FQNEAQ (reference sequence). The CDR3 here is CASSLVGGETQYF. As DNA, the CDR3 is TGTGCCAGCAGCTTAGTGGGGGGAGAGACCCAGTACTTC.

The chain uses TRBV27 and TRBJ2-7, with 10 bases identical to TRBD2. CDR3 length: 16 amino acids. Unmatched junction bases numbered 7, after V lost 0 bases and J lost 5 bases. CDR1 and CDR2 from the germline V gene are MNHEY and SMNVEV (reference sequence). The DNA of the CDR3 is TGTGCCAGCAGTTTATCGGGTAGCGGGAGGCTCCACGAGCAGTACTTC. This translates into CASSLSGSGRLHEQYF.

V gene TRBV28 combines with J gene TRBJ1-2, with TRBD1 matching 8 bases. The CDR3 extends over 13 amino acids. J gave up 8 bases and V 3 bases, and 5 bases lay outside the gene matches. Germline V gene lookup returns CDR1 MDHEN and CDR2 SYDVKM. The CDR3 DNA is TGTGCCAGCAGTTTGGACAGGGTGGGAGGCTACACCTTC. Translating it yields CASSLDRVGGYTF.

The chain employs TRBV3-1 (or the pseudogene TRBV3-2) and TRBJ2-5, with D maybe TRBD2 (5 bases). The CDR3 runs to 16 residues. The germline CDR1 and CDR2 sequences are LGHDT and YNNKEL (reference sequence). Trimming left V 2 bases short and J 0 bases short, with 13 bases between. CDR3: CASSQMRLRDQETQYF. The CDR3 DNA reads TGTGCCAGCAGCCAAATGAGACTAAGGGACCAAGAGACCCAGTACTTC.

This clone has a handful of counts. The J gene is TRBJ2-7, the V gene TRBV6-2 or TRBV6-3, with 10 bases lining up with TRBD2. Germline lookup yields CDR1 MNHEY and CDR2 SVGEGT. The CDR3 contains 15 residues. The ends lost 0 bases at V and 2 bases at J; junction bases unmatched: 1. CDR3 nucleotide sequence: TGTGCCAGCAGTTACTCAGGACTAGCGGCCTACGAGCAGTACTTC. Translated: CASSYSGLAAYEQYF.

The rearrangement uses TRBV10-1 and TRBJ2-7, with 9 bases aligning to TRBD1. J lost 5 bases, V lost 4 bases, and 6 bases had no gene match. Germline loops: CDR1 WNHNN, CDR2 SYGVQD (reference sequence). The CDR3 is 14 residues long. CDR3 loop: CASSVDRGGDEQYF. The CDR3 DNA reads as TGCGCCAGCAGTGTGGACAGGGGTGGCGACGAGCAGTACTTC.

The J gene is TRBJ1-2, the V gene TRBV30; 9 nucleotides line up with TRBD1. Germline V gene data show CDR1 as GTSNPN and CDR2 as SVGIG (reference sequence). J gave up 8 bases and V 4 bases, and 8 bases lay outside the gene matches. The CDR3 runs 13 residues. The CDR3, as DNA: TGTGCCTGGACCTCACAGGGGGCTACCGGCTACACCTTC. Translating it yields CAWTSQGATGYTF.

CDR3 amino acids: CSVEVGQGISEQFF. In DNA, the CDR3 is TGCAGCGTTGAAGTGGGACAGGGGATCAGTGAGCAGTTCTTC. The chain carries TRBV29-1 and TRBJ2-1, with TRBD1 matching over 10 bases. The junction had 6 bases not matched to a gene; V was cut back by 1 base and J by 9 bases. The CDR3 runs to 14 residues. Per the germline V gene, CDR1 is SQVTM and CDR2 is ANQGSEA.

Here the CDR3 reads CASIWTSGPPYNEQFF. The CDR3 DNA is TGTGCCAGCATTTGGACTAGCGGCCCTCCCTACAATGAGCAGTTCTTC. The gene calls are TRBV21-1 and TRBJ2-1; the D call TRBD2 from the table was never checked on the DNA. TRBV21-1 is marked as a pseudogene. The CDR3 consists of 16 residues.

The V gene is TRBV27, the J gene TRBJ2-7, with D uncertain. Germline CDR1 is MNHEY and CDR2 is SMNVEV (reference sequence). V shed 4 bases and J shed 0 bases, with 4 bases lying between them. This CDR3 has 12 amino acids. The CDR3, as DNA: TGTGCCAGCAGTTCGAGCTCCTACGAGCAGTACTTC. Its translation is CASSSSSYEQYF.

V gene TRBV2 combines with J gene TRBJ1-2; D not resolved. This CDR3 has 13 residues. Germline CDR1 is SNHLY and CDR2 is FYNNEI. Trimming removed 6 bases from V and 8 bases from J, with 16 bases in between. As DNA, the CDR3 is TGTGCCAGCAGCCAAAGCGGGATTGGAGGCTACACCTTC. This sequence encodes CASSQSGIGGYTF.

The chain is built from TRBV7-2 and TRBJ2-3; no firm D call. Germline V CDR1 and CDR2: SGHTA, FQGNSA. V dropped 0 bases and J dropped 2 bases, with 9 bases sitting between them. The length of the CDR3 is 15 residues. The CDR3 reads CASSLARLSTDTQYF. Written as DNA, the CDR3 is TGTGCCAGCAGCTTAGCGCGCCTTTCCACAGATACGCAGTATTTT.

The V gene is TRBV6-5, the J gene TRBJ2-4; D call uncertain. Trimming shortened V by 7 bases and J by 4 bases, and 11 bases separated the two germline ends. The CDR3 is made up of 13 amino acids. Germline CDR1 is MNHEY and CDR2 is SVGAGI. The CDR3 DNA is TGTGCCAGCAAACCCGAGGCTAAAAACATTCAGTACTTC. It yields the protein CASKPEAKNIQYF.

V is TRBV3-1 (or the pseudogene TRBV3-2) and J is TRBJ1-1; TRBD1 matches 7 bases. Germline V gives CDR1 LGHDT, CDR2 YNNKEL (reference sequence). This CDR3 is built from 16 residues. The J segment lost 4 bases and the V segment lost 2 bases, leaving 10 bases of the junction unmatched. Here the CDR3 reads CASSQTGEGVVTEAFF. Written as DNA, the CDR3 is TGTGCCAGCAGCCAAACAGGGGAAGGAGTTGTCACTGAAGCTTTCTTT.

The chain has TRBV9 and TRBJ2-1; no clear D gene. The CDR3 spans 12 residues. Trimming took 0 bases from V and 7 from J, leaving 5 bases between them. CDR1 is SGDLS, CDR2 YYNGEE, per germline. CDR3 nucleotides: TGTGCCAGCAGCGTAGATCTGAATGAGCAGTTCTTC. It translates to CASSVDLNEQFF.

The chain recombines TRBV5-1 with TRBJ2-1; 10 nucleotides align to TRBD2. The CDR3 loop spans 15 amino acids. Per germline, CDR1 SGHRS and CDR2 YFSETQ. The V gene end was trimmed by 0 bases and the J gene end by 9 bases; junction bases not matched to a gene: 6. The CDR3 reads CASSLVAGGRVEQFF. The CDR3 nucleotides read TGCGCCAGCAGCTTGGTAGCGGGAGGACGGGTTGAGCAGTTCTTC.

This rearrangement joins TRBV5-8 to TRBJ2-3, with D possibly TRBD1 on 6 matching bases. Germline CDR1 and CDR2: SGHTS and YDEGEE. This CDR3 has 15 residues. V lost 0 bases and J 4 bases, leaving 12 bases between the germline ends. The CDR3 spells CASSLVRQGPDTQYF. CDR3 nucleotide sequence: TGTGCCAGCAGCTTGGTCCGGCAGGGGCCAGATACGCAGTATTTT.

The CDR3 coding sequence is TGCGCCAGCAGCCTGGCTGCCGCGACAGGGGGCGGCTACACCTTC. Its translation is CASSLAAATGGGYTF. V gene TRBV5-1 combines with J gene TRBJ1-2; 10 bases line up with TRBD1. Per the germline V gene, CDR1 is SGHRS and CDR2 is YFSETQ. The CDR3 loop spans 15 amino acids. The V segment lost 4 bases and the J segment 8 bases; nucleotides outside the gene matches: 11.

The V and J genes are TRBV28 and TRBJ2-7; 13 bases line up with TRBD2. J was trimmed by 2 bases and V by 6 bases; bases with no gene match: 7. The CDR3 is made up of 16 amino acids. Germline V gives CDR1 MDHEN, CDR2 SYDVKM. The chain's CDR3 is CASSTTSGRFTYEQYF. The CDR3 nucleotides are TGTGCCAGCAGCACGACTAGCGGGAGGTTTACCTACGAGCAGTACTTC.

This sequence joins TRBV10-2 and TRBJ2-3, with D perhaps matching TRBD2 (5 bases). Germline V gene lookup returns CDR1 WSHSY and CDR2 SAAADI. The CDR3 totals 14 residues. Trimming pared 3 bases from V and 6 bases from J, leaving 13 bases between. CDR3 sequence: CASSDGSEVDTQYF. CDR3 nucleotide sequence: TGCGCCAGCAGTGATGGGTCGGAGGTGGATACGCAGTATTTT.

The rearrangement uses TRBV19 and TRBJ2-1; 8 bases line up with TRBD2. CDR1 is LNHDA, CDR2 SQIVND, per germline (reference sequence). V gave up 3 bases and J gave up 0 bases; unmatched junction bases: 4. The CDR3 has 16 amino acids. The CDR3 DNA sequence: TGTGCCAGTAGTATCGCTAGCGGGTCCTCCTACAATGAGCAGTTCTTC. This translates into CASSIASGSSYNEQFF.

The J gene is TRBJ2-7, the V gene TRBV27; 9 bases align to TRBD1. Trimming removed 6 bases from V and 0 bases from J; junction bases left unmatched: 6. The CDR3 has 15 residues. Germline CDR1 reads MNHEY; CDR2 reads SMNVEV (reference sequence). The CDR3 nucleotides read TGTGCCAGCAGGGGACAGGGAGGAAGCTCCTACGAGCAGTACTTC. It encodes CASRGQGGSSYEQYF.

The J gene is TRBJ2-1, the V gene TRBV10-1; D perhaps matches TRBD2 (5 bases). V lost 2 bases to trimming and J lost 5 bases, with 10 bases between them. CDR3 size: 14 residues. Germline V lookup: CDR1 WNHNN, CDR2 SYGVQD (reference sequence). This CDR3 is CASSELRLNNEQFF. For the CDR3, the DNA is TGCGCCAGCAGTGAGCTGAGACTAAACAATGAGCAGTTCTTC.

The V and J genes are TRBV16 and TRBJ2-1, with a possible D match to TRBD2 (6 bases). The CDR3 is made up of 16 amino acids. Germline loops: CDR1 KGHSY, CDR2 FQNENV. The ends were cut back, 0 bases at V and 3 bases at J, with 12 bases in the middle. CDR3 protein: CASSQSLAQDYNEQFF. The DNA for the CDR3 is TGTGCCAGCAGCCAATCCCTAGCGCAAGACTACAATGAGCAGTTCTTC.

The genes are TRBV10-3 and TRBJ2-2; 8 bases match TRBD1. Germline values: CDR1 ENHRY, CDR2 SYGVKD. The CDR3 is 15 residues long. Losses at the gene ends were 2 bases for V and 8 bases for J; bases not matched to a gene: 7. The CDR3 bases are TGTGCCATCAGTGAGCCAGGGGGCGCGGGTGGGGAGCTGTTTTTT. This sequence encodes CAISEPGGAGGELFF.